These 13 T cell receptor beta chains were all obtained from the same sample, sequenced in a study of T cell repertoires in cytomegalovirus infection. TCRdb re-derived calls from the reads in MiXCR, one entry per CDR3 protein. Here the sample spans about 230,000 distinct CDR3 sequences, roughly 20% being singletons. The sequencing input was CD8+ T cells from PBMCs. The receptors derive from a human donor in good health (CMV status not recorded). Some clones in this sample may be carry-over from other donors' samples.

This clonotype was recorded at least ten times. This sequence joins TRBV19 and TRBJ2-1, with 8 bases lining up with TRBD1. V lost 2 bases and J lost 6; bases outside the gene matches: 6. CDR1 LNHDA and CDR2 SQIVND come from the germline V gene (reference sequence). The CDR3 has 15 residues. CDR3 amino acids: CASSISGQGFNEQFF. In DNA form, the CDR3 reads TGTGCCAGTAGTATATCCGGACAGGGATTCAATGAGCAGTTCTTC.

This chain connects TRBV28 to TRBJ1-5; D is possibly TRBD1 or TRBD2 (6 bases each). The J call may be wrong; the DNA end is better matched by TRBJ2-3. The CDR3 spans 15 residues. Germline V CDR1 and CDR2: MDHEN, SYDVKM. CDR3 residues: CASSSLGGDDQPQYF. The CDR3 bases are TGTGCCAGCAGTTCATTGGGGGGCGATGATCAGCCCCAGTATTTT.

This clonotype was found a few times. The rearrangement links TRBV7-9 to TRBJ1-2; 7 bases line up with TRBD1. The CDR3 is made up of 15 amino acids. CDR1 and CDR2 from the germline V gene are SEHNR and FQNEAQ (reference sequence). V dropped 3 bases and J dropped 2; count of bases not matched to a gene: 6. Written as DNA, the CDR3 is TGTGCCAGCAGCTTGCGGGACAGATCGAACTATGGCTACACCTTC. Its protein product is CASSLRDRSNYGYTF.

The table lists this clonotype with many counts. The chain recombines TRBV6-6 with TRBJ2-1, with a weak D call TRBD2 (5 bases). The CDR3 loop spans 16 amino acids. The V gene lost 2 bases and the J gene lost 4 bases, with 15 bases spanning the gap. CDR1 and CDR2 (germline): MNHNY, SVGAGI (reference sequence). The CDR3, as DNA: TGTGCCAGCAGTTACCCCCCGGGGTTCTTGTACAATGAGCAGTTCTTC. It specifies CASSYPPGFLYNEQFF.

The chain joins TRBV27 to TRBJ2-1; possibly TRBD1 or TRBD2 for D (5 bases each). The V end lost 6 bases, the J end lost 7 bases, and 13 bases lay between the germline ends. The germline V gene encodes CDR1 MNHEY and CDR2 SMNVEV (reference sequence). CDR3 length: 13 amino acids. The CDR3 loop is CASSWDPGNEQFF. The CDR3, as DNA: TGTGCCAGCAGCTGGGACCCCGGGAATGAGCAGTTCTTC.

This clonotype was seen more than once but under ten times. V gene TRBV9 combines with J gene TRBJ2-4; unclear D gene. Germline-derived CDR1 and CDR2 are SGDLS and YYNGEE. Trimming took 0 bases from V and 0 from J, leaving 13 bases between them. There are 17 residues in the CDR3. The CDR3 sequence: CASSVGKDPLAKNIQYF. CDR3 nucleotide sequence: TGTGCCAGCAGCGTAGGAAAGGACCCTCTAGCCAAAAACATTCAGTACTTC.

On this clonotype itself: A clone one base away is much larger, so this may be a read error. V usage is TRBV7-9 and J usage is TRBJ2-1; 8 positions match TRBD2. Germline V gene lookup returns CDR1 SEHNR and CDR2 FQNEAQ (reference sequence). The CDR3 loop spans 14 amino acids. Trimming at V came to 5 bases and at J to 12 bases, leaving 12 bases not matched to a gene. The CDR3 here is CASSPRSAGEVQFF. Written as DNA, the CDR3 is TGTGCCAGCAGCCCCCGGTCAGCGGGGGAGGTGCAGTTCTTC.

In this sample, this clonotype turned up a few times. The V and J genes are TRBV10-3 and TRBJ2-5; D perhaps matches TRBD1 (6 bases). This CDR3 is built from 13 residues. V dropped 3 bases and J dropped 5 bases, with 10 bases sitting between them. Germline values: CDR1 ENHRY, CDR2 SYGVKD. The CDR3 coding sequence is TGTGCCATCAGTGAAGACAGGAGGGAGACCCAGTACTTC. This sequence encodes CAISEDRRETQYF.

The chain combines TRBV28 with TRBJ2-2; TRBD2 might be the D (5 bases). V dropped 5 bases and J dropped 2 bases, with 9 bases sitting between them. Germline assignment: CDR1 MDHEN and CDR2 SYDVKM. This CDR3 region has 14 residues. The CDR3 reads CASSRPGNTGELFF. The CDR3 DNA sequence: TGTGCCAGCAGTAGGCCGGGAAACACCGGGGAGCTGTTTTTT. Full variable domain (rest looked up from reference TRBV28 and TRBJ2-2): DVKVTQSSRYLVKRTGEKVFLECVQDMDHENMFWYRQDPGLGLRLIYFSYDVKMKEKGDIPEGYSVSREKKERFSLILESASTNQTSMYLCASSRPGNTGELFFGEGSRLTVL.

There are many counts of this clonotype. The chain recombines TRBV4-1 with TRBJ2-7; 9 bases align to TRBD1. The CDR3 spans 16 residues. J gave up 2 bases and V 1 base, and 6 bases lay outside the gene matches. CDR1 and CDR2 (germline): MGHRA, YSYEKL. In nucleotides, the CDR3 is TGCGCCAGCAGCCAAGGTGGGGACAGGGCGACCTACGAGCAGTACTTC. Protein: CASSQGGDRATYEQYF.

The chain carries TRBV19 and TRBJ1-1, with D unclear. Trimming cost V 5 bases and J 4 bases, with 17 bases left between them. Germline lookup yields CDR1 LNHDA and CDR2 SQIVND (reference sequence). The CDR3 runs to 15 residues. The CDR3, as DNA: TGTGCCAGTAGTCCCCGGAGAGCGTCGCCCACTGAAGCTTTCTTT. This translates into CASSPRRASPTEAFF.

This chain links TRBV24-1 with TRBJ2-1, with 7 bases identical to TRBD2. The junction had 7 bases not matched to a gene; V was cut back by 1 base and J by 5 bases. Looked up from germline, CDR1 is KGHDR and CDR2 is SFDVKD. CDR3 size: 16 residues. This CDR3 is CATSDLSGTKDNEQFF. The CDR3 nucleotides are TGTGCCACCAGTGATTTATCGGGGACTAAAGACAATGAGCAGTTCTTC.

The chain uses TRBV15 and TRBJ2-1; D gene uncertain. With 5 bases removed from V and 6 bases from J, the gap between germline ends came to 8 bases. This CDR3 has 12 amino acids. Germline V gene sequence: CDR1 LNHNV, CDR2 YYDKDF (reference sequence). CDR3 nucleotide sequence: TGTGCCACCAGCTCCGGAAGCAATGAGCAGTTCTTC. This codes for CATSSGSNEQFF.